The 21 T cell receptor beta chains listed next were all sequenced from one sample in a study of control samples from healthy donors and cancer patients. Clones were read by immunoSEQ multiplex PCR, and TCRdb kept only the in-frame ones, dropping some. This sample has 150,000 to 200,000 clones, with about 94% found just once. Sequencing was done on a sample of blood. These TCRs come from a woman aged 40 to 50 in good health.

The CDR3 DNA sequence: TGTGCCAGCAGTTTCGGACAGGGTGAGCAGTACTTC. Amino acid sequence: CASSFGQGEQYF. The J gene is TRBJ2-7, the V gene TRBV27; 8 bases map to TRBD1. Germline V gene sequence: CDR1 MNHEY, CDR2 SMNVEV (reference sequence). The CDR3 is made up of 12 amino acids. Trimming at V came to 3 bases and at J to 7 bases, leaving 2 bases not matched to a gene.

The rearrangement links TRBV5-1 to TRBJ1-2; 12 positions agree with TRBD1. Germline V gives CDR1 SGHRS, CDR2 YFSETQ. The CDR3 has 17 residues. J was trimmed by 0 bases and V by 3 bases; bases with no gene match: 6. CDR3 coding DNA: TGCGCCAGCAGCTGGGGACAGGGGGCTTCCTCTAACTATGGCTACACCTTC. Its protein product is CASSWGQGASSNYGYTF.

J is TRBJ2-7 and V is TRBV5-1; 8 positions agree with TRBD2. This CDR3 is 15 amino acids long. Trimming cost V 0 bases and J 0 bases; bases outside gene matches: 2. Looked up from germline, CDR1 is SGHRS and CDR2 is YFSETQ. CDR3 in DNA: TGCGCCAGCAGCTTGGTAGCGGGGAACTCCTACGAGCAGTACTTC. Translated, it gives CASSLVAGNSYEQYF.

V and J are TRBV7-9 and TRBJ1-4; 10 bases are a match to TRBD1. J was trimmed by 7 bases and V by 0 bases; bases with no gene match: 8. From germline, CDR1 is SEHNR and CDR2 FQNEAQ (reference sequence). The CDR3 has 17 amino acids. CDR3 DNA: TGTGCCAGCAGCTTAGCGAGCCTGACAGGGGGCGTTGAAAAACTGTTTTTT. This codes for CASSLASLTGGVEKLFF.

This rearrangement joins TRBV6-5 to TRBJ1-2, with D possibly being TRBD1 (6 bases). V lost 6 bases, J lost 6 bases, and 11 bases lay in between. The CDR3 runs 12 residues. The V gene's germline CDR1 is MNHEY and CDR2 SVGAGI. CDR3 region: CASSLRGDGYTF. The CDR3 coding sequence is TGTGCCAGCAGCCTGAGGGGGGATGGCTACACCTTC.

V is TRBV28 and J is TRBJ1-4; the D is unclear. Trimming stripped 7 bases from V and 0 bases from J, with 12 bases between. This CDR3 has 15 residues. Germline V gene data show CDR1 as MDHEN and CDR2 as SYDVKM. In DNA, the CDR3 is TGTGCCAGCATCTATCGGACTGCAACTAATGAAAAACTGTTTTTT. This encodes CASIYRTATNEKLFF.

CDR3 coding DNA: TGTGCCAGCAAGTCTGGGACAGGGGTATCGGGAGAGCAGTACTTC. Its translation: CASKSGTGVSGEQYF. V is TRBV19 and J is TRBJ2-7; 10 bases map to TRBD1. Germline CDR1 is LNHDA and CDR2 is SQIVND (reference sequence). The CDR3 is 15 residues long. Trimming removed 9 bases from V and 7 bases from J; junction bases left unmatched: 15.

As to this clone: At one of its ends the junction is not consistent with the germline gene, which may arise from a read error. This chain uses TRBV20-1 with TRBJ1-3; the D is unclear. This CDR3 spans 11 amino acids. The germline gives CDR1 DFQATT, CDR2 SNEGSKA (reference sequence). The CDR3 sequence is CSARVGNTIYF. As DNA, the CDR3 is TGCAGTGCAAGAGTGGGAAACACCATATATTTT.

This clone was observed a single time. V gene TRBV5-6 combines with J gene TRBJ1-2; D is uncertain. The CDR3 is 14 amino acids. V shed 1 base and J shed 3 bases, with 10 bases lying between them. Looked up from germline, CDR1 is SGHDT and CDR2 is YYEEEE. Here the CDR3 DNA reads TGTGCCAGCAGCTTGCGGGATCGTGACTATGGCTACACCTTC. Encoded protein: CASSLRDRDYGYTF.

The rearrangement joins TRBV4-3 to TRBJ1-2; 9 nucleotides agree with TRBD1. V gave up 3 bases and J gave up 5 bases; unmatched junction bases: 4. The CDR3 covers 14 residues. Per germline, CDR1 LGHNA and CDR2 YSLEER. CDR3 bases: TGCGCCAGCAGCCACGAGGACAGGGGATATGGCTACACCTTC. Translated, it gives CASSHEDRGYGYTF.

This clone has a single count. The CDR3 region is CASRNQGASQPQHF. DNA for the CDR3: TGTGCCAGTCGAAACCAGGGGGCAAGCCAGCCCCAGCATTTT. V is TRBV19 and J is TRBJ1-5; the match to TRBD1 covers 8 bases. Germline V lookup: CDR1 LNHDA, CDR2 SQIVND (reference sequence). The V segment lost 8 bases and the J segment 7 bases; nucleotides outside the gene matches: 10. The CDR3 has 14 residues. Full variable domain (outside the CDR3, taken from reference TRBV19 and TRBJ1-5): DGGITQSPKYLFRKEGQNVTLSCEQNLNHDAMYWYRQDPGQGLRLIYYSQIVNDFQKGDIAEGYSVSREKKESFPLTVTSAQKNPTAFYLCASRNQGASQPQHFGDGTRLSIL.

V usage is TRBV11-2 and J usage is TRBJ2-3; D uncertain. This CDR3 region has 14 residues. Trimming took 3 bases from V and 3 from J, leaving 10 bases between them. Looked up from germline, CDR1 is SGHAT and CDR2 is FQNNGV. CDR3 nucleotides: TGTGCCAGCAGCTTGAGACTCAGGACAGATACGCAGTATTTT. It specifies CASSLRLRTDTQYF.

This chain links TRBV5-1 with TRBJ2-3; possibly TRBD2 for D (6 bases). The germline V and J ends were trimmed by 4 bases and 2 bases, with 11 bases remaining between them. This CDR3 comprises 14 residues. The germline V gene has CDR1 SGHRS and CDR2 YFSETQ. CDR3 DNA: TGCGCCAGCAGCGGGGGACTGACCACAGATACGCAGTATTTT. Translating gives CASSGGLTTDTQYF.

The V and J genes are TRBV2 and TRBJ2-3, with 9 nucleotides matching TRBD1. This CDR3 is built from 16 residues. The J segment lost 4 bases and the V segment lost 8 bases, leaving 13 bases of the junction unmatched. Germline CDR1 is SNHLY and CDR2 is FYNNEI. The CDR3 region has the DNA TGTGCCAGCCGGGAGCTTACAGGGGGCAAGGCAGATACGCAGTATTTT. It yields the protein CASRELTGGKADTQYF.

For the CDR3, the DNA is TGTGCCAGCAGCTTAAGCGGTCGGACAGTTAGCACAGATACGCAGTATTTT. Protein sequence: CASSLSGRTVSTDTQYF. The rearrangement uses TRBV7-3 and TRBJ2-3, with D possibly TRBD1 on 6 matching bases. The CDR3 spans 17 residues. Trimming pared 1 base from V and 0 bases from J, leaving 14 bases between. Germline CDR1 SGHTA, CDR2 FQGTGA.

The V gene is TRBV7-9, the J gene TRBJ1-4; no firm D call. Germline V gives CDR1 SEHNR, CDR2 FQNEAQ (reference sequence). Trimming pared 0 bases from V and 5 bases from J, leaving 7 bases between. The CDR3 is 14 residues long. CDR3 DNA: TGTGCCAGCAGCTTAGCGCAGGACAATGAAAAACTGTTTTTT. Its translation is CASSLAQDNEKLFF.

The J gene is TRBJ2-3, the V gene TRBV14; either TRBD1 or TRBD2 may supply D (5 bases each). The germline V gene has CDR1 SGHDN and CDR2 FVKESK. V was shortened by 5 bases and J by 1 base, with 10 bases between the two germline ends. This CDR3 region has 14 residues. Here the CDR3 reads CASSGGYGTDTQYF. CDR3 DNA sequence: TGTGCCAGCAGCGGGGGATATGGCACAGATACGCAGTATTTT.

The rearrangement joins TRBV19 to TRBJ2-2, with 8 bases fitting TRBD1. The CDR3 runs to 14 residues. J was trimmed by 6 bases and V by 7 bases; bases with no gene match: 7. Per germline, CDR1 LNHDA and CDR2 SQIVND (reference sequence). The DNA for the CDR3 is TGTGCCAGTACAGCGGACAGGGTCCCCGGGGAGCTGTTTTTT. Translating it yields CASTADRVPGELFF.

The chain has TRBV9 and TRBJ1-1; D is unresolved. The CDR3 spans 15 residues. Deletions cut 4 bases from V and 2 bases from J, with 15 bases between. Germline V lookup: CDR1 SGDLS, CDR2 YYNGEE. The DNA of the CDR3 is TGTGCCAGCAGCTCAAGCCGGATAGCAAACACTGAAGCTTTCTTT. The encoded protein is CASSSSRIANTEAFF.

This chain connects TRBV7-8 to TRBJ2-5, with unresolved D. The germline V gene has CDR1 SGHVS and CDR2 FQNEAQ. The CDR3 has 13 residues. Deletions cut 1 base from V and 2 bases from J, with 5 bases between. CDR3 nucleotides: TGTGCCAGCAGCTTAGTCAGACAAGAGACCCAGTACTTC. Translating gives CASSLVRQETQYF.

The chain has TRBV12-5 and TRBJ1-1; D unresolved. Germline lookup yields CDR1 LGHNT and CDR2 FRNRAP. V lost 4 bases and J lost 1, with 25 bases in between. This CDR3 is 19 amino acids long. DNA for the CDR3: TGTGCTAGTGGTTCTCCCTCGGGTAAGGCGAAGGTTGGGAACACTGAAGCTTTCTTT. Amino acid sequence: CASGSPSGKAKVGNTEAFF.